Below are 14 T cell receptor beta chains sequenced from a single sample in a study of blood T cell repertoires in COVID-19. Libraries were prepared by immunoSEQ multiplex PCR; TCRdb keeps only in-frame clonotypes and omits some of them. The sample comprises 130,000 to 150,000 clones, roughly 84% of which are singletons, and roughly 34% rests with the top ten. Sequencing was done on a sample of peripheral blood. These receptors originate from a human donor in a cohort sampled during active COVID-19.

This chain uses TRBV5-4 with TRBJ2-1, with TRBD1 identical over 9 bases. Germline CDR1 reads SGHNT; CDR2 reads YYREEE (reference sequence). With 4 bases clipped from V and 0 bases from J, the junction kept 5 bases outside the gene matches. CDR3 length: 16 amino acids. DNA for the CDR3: TGTGCCAGCAGCCTACAGGGGGCCTACTCCTACAATGAGCAGTTCTTC. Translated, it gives CASSLQGAYSYNEQFF.

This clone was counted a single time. The DNA of the CDR3 is TGTGCCACCACGGGACAGGGAAATTCACCCCTCCACTTT. Amino acids: CATTGQGNSPLHF. This chain connects TRBV12-3 or TRBV12-4 to TRBJ1-6; TRBD1 matches at 9 bases. CDR3 length: 13 amino acids. J was trimmed by 7 bases and V by 10 bases; bases with no gene match: 5.

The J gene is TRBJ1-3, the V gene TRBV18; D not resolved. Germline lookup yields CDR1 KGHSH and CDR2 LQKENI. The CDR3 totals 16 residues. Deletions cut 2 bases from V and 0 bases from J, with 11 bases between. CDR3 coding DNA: TGTGCCAGCTCACCAAAGACACTGGACTCTGGAAACACCATATATTTT. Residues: CASSPKTLDSGNTIYF.

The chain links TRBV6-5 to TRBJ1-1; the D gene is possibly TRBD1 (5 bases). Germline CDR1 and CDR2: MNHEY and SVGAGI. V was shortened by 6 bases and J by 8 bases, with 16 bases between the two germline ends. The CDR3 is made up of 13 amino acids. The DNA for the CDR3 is TGTGCCAGCAGGCTCGGGGGGGATCTGGAAGCTTTCTTT. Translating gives CASRLGGDLEAFF.

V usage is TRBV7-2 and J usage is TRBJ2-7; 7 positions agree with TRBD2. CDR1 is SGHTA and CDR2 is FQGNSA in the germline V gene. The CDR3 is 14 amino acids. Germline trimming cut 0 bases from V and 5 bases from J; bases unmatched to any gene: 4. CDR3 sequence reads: CASSLAAGRDEQYF. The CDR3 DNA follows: TGTGCCAGCAGCTTAGCGGCGGGGAGGGACGAGCAGTACTTC.

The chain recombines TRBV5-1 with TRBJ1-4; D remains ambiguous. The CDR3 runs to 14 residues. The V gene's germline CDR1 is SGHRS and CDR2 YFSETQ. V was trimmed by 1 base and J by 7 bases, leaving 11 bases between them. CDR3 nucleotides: TGCGCCAGCAGCTTGCCGGGGAGGAGTGAAAAACTGTTTTTT. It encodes CASSLPGRSEKLFF.

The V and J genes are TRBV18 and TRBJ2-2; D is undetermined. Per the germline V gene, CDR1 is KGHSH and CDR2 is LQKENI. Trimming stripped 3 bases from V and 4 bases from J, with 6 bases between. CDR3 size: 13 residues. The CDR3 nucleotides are TGTGCCAGCTCACCGTCTTCCACCGGGGAGCTGTTTTTT. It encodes CASSPSSTGELFF. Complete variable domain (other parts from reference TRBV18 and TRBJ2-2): NAGVMQNPRHLVRRRGQEARLRCSPMKGHSHVYWYRQLPEEGLKFMVYLQKENIIDESGMPKERFSAEFPKEGPSILRIQQVVRGDSAAYFCASSPSSTGELFFGEGSRLTVL.

CDR3 amino acids: CASSPVAGDTGELFF. The CDR3 coding sequence is TGTGCCAGCAGCCCGGTGGCAGGGGACACCGGGGAGCTGTTTTTT. V is TRBV7-2 and J is TRBJ2-2; a weak D match, TRBD1 (6 bases). This CDR3 has 15 residues. Germline-derived CDR1 and CDR2 are SGHTA and FQGNSA. Trimming cost V 5 bases and J 3 bases, with 13 bases left between them.

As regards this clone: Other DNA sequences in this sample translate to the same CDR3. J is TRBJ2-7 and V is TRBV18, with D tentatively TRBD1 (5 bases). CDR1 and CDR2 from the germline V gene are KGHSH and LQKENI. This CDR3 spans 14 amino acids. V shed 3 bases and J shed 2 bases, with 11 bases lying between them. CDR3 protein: CASSPAGQTYEQYF. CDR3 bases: TGTGCCAGCTCACCGGCAGGGCAAACCTACGAGCAGTACTTC.

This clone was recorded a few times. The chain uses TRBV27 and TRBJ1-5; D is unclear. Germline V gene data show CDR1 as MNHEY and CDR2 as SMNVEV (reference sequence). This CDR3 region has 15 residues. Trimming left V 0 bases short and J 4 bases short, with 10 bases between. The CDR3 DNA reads TGTGCCAGCAGTTTATCTGGCCAGATAAATCAGCCCCAGCATTTT. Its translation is CASSLSGQINQPQHF.

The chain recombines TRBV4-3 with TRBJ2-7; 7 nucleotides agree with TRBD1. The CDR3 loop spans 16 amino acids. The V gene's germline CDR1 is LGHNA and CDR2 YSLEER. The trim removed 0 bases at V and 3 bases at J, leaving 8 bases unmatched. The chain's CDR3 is CASSQDPPTGRYEQYF. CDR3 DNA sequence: TGCGCCAGCAGCCAAGACCCACCGACAGGGCGCTACGAGCAGTACTTC.

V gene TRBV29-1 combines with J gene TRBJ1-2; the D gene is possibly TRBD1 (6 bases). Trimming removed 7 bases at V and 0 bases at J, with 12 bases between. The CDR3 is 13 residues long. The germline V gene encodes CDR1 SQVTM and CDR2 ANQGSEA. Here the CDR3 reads CSASDRPNYGYTF. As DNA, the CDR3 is TGCAGCGCCTCCGACAGGCCTAACTATGGCTACACCTTC.

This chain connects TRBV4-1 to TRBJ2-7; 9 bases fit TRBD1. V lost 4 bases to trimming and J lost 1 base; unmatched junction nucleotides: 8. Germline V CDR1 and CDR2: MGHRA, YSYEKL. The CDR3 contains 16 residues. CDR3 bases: TGCGCCAGCAGCCCTGGACAGGGGCGCATGTCCTACGAGCAGTACTTC. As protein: CASSPGQGRMSYEQYF.

CDR3 nucleotide sequence: TGTGCCAGCAGCGTCGGGACAGGGTCGGAGACCCAGTACTTC. Residues: CASSVGTGSETQYF. V usage is TRBV4-2 and J usage is TRBJ2-5; TRBD1 matches 9 bases. With V trimmed by 5 bases and J by 5 bases, 6 bases remained unmatched. Germline CDR1 is LGHNA and CDR2 is YNFKEQ. This CDR3 comprises 14 residues.